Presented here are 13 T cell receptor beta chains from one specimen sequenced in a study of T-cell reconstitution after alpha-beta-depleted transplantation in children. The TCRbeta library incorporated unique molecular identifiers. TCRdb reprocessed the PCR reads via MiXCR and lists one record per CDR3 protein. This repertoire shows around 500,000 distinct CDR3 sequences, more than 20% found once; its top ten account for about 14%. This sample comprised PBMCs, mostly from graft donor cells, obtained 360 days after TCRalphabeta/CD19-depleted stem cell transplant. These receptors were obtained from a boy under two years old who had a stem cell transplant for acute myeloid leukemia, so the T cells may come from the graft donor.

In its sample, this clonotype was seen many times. For the CDR3, the DNA is TGTGCCAGCAGCAAAGGGGGGTTTCTGAACACTGAAGCTTTCTTT. It yields the protein CASSKGGFLNTEAFF. This chain links TRBV21-1 with TRBJ1-1; the DNA was not compared with TRBD1, the D call given in the table. TRBV21-1 constitutes a pseudogene. This CDR3 spans 15 amino acids.

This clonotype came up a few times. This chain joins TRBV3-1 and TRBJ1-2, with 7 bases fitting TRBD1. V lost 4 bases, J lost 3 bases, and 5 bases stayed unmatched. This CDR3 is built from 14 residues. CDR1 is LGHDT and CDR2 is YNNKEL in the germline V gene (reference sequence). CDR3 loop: CASSPQTGYYGYTF. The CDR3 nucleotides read TGTGCCAGCAGCCCCCAGACAGGGTACTATGGCTACACCTTC.

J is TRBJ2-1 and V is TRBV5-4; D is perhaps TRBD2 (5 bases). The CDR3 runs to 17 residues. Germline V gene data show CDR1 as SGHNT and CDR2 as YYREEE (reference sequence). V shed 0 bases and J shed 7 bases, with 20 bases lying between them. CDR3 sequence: CASSLAVGPGSGNEQFF. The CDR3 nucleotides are TGTGCCAGCAGCTTGGCCGTAGGACCCGGTTCGGGGAATGAGCAGTTCTTC.

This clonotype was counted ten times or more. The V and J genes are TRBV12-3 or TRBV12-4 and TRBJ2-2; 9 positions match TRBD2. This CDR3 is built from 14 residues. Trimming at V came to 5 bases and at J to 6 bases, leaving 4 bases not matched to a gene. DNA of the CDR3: TGTGCCAGCAGTGCCGGGACTAGCCCCGGGGAGCTGTTTTTT. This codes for CASSAGTSPGELFF.

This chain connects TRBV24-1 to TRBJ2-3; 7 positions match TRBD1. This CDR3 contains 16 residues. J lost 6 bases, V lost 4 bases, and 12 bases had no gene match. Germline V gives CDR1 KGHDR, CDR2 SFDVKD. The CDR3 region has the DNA TGTGCCACCAGTGACGGGACAGTGGACAACATGGATACGCAGTATTTT. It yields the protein CATSDGTVDNMDTQYF.

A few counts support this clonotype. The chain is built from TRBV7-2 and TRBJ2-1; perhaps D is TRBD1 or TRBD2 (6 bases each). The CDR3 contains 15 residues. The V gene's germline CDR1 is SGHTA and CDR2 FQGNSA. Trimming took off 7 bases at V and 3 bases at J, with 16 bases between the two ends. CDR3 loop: CASNAGHIGYNEQFF. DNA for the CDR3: TGTGCCAGCAACGCGGGACATATAGGCTACAATGAGCAGTTCTTC.

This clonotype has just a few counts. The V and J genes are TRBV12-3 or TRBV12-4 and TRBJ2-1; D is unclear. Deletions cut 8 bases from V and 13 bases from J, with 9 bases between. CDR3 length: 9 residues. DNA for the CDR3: TGTGCCAGCGGTTCTCCCCAGTTCTTC. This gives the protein CASGSPQFF.

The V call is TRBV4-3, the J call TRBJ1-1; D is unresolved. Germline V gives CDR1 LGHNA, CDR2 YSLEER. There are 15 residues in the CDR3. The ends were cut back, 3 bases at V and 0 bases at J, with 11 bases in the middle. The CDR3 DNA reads TGCGCCAGCAGCCAGTCTACCAGACTGAACACTGAAGCTTTCTTT. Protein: CASSQSTRLNTEAFF.

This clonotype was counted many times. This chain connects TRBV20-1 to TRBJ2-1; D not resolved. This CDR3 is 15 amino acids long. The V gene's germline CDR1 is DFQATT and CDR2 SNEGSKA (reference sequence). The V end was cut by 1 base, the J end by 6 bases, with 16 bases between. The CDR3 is CSARAFGRRRNEQFF. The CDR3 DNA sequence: TGCAGTGCTAGAGCATTTGGCAGGCGTCGCAATGAGCAGTTCTTC.

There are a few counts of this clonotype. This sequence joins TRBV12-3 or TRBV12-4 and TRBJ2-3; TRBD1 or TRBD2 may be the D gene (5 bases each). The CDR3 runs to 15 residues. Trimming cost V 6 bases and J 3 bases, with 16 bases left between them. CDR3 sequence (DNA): TGTGCCAGCAGCCGAGGGGCTGATAGGACAGATACGCAGTATTTT. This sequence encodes CASSRGADRTDTQYF.

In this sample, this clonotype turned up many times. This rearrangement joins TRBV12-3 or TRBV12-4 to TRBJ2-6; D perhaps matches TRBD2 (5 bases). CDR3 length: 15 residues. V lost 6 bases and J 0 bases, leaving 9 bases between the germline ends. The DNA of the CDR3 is TGTGCCAGCAGCCGCCGGGACTCTGGGGCCAACGTCCTGACTTTC. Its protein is CASSRRDSGANVLTF.

This CDR3 is CASSLLGGGRNEQFF. The DNA for the CDR3 is TGTGCCAGCAGTTTATTGGGGGGGGGCCGCAATGAGCAGTTCTTC. The V call is TRBV27, the J call TRBJ2-1, with a possible D match to TRBD2 (7 bases). The germline V gene has CDR1 MNHEY and CDR2 SMNVEV (reference sequence). This CDR3 has 15 residues. Trimming took 1 base from V and 6 from J, leaving 13 bases between them.

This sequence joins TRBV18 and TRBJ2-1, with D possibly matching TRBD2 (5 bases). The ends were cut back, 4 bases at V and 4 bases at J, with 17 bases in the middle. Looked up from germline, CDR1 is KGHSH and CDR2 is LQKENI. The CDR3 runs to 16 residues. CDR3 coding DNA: TGTGCCAGCTCACTTCGGGTGAAGCGACTATACAATGAGCAGTTCTTC. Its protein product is CASSLRVKRLYNEQFF.